This T cell receptor beta chain was sequenced in a study of OX40 agonist ivuxolimab in advanced cancers. Broadly, across the study: Ivuxolimab was an agonistic, fully human IgG2 monoclonal antibody directed against OX40 (CD134), a costimulatory receptor. Intravenous ivuxolimab was administered to patients every 2 weeks at six dose levels: 0.01, 0.1, 0.3, 1.5, 3 and 10 mg/kg. Prior anti-PD-1, anti-PD-L1 or anti-CTLA-4 therapy was permitted, and about 40% of dose-escalation patients had received checkpoint inhibitors. Of the approximately 50 patients in dose escalation, 19 had hepatocellular carcinoma, about 15 had melanoma, 9 had renal cell carcinoma and 9 had head and neck cancer. A male proportion of around 80% and a mean age of about 60 years, ranging from roughly 23 to 80, were recorded for the dose-escalation cohort. The paper reports the monotherapy dose-escalation portion (N ≈ 52 patients) of the phase I ivuxolimab trial. The purpose of peripheral TCRbeta sequencing was to test whether ivuxolimab changed TCR sequence diversity and led to clonal T-cell expansion. Partial responses were achieved by three dose-escalation patients, of whom one had hepatocellular carcinoma and two had cutaneous melanoma.

From the cysteine up to the phenylalanine, the CDR3 has a length of 15 residues. CDR3 DNA only is kept here, 45 bases in frame from base 1. Via the germline V gene, CDR1 is SGHRS and CDR2 YFSETQ. Cut back by 1 base and 1 base, the V and J ends lie 11 bases apart. To sequence the TCRbeta CDR3 region, genomic DNA was isolated from the sorted cells. The immunoSEQ Assay was used for sequencing of TCRbeta CDR3 regions. Here the immuneACCESS table is served through TCRdb, limited to in-frame sequences with V and J called. Missing clones are a known gap in these copies; in checked studies unresolved V genes cover under half, and the rest lacks a known reason. This sample holds more than 75,000 clones; more than 80% were observed only once. 0.2% to 0.25% of the sample is taken by the ten largest. The research as a whole found: After ivuxolimab, expanded clones were on average more numerous among CD8+ T cells than among CD4+ T cells. In the 0.1-3.0 mg/kg groups, partial responders were among the patients with the lowest normalized peripheral clonal expansion, particularly in CD8+ T cells. Which antigens the clonally expanded peripheral T cells were specific for was not determined. Low levels of normalized T-cell clonal expansion were also seen in some patients who did not respond. Clonal expansion of both CD4+ and CD8+ blood T cells was observed from baseline to week 6 at doses 0.1 to 3.0 mg/kg.

The trial excluded patients who had a history of autoimmune disease or who were on systemic immunosuppression. Peripheral blood for TCR sequencing was collected from all dose cohorts at baseline, on cycle 4 day 1, and on cycle 7 day 1. Samples came from an open-label, multicenter, first-in-human phase I dose-escalation trial of ivuxolimab. The trial enrolled adults with locally advanced or metastatic head and neck squamous cell, hepatocellular, melanoma or renal cell carcinoma. Before TCR sequencing, CD4+ T cells and CD8+ T cells were sorted from peripheral blood as separate populations. This clone came up once. It has no known antigen specificity. Base qualities are not recorded, but no much larger clone differs from it by a single base.

The TCR was taken from an adult with an advanced solid tumor such as melanoma, head and neck, liver or kidney cancer. The sequence links TRBV5-1 to TRBJ1-1, and possibly TRBD1, on 5 matching bases. This specimen consisted of CD4+ or CD8+ T cells sorted from blood, obtained in a trial of the OX40 agonist ivuxolimab. This receptor has the CDR3 CASSLHGDGNTEAFF. The bases are TGCGCCAGCAGCTTGCACGGGGACGGGAACACTGAAGCTTTCTTT.